What follows are 17 T cell receptor beta chains derived from one specimen sequenced in a study of tissue T cells after allogeneic stem cell transplantation. The protocol was immunoSEQ multiplex PCR, while the TCRdb copy is restricted to in-frame clones and leaves out a portion. The data show roughly 2,700 clones, less than 50% seen once. Time point noted: mouse harvest day 14 after allogeneic transplant. Each mouse received 10^7 T-cell-depleted marrow cells plus 10^6 splenic CD5+ T cells by tail vein. What was sequenced was lymph node tissue. The receptor set was obtained from a female BALB/c mouse given C57BL/6 T cells with graft-versus-host disease after an allogeneic hematopoietic cell transplant.

Turning to this clone: The genes are named according to mouse. The sequence runs out 1 residue before the end of the CDR3; the remainder is reconstructed from the germline J gene. The V call is TRBV13-1, the J call TRBJ1-4; 7 bases map to TRBD1. The junction had 0 bases not matched to a gene; V was cut back by 0 bases and J by 1 base. CDR1 is NSHNY, CDR2 SYGAGN, per germline. This CDR3 is 15 amino acids long. CDR3: CASSDGDSSNERLFF. The covered CDR3 bases are TGTGCCAGCAGTGATGGGGACAGTTCCAACGAAAGATTATTT.

By share, this clone ranks as medium-sized. Germline and genes: mouse. The read terminates 1 residue before the CDR3 end, so the remaining end is supplied by the germline J gene. The rearrangement links TRBV12-2 to TRBJ1-2; D gene unclear. CDR1 and CDR2 (germline): SGHLS, HYDKME. The V gene lost 3 bases and the J gene lost 2 bases, with 3 bases spanning the gap. The CDR3 is made up of 11 amino acids. This CDR3 is CASSSNSDYTF. CDR3 bases read: TGTGCCAGCTCTAGCAACTCCGACTACACC.

On this clone: Genes and germline come from the mouse. The read falls 1 residue short of the CDR3 end, and the missing part is taken from the germline J gene. The chain has TRBV31 and TRBJ1-3, with 8 bases that match TRBD1. From germline, CDR1 is GKSSPN and CDR2 SITVG. With 1 base clipped from V and 4 bases from J, the junction kept 3 bases outside the gene matches. The CDR3 sequence is 14 residues long. Incomplete CDR3 DNA: TGTGCCTGGAGTCCTCAGGGGGCCGGAAATACGCTCTAT. Translation: CAWSPQGAGNTLY. The entire CDR3 is CAWSPQGAGNTLYF.

Turning to this clone: Here the gene names and germline are mouse. The read terminates 1 residue ahead of where the CDR3 ends, so the germline J gene completes it. The genes are TRBV31 and TRBJ2-2, with TRBD2 matching over 8 bases. The CDR3 sequence is 15 residues long. Per the germline V gene, CDR1 is GKSSPN and CDR2 is SITVG. J lost 0 bases, V lost 2 bases, and 2 bases had no gene match. The DNA read from the CDR3 is TGTGCCTGGAGTAGGGGGGGCGCAAACACCGGGCAGCTCTAC. Translating gives CAWSRGGANTGQLY. The entire CDR3 is CAWSRGGANTGQLYF.

This clone is judged large (0.1 to 1%). Gene names are mouse gene names. Partial CDR3 DNA: TGTGCAAGCAGCTTAGTTGGGGGGGGTGCAGAAACGCTGTAT. Translated, it gives CASSLVGGGAETLY. The full CDR3 is CASSLVGGGAETLYF. This sequence joins TRBV16 and TRBJ2-3; 8 positions match TRBD2. The CDR3 end lies 1 residue beyond the end of the read and is filled in from the germline J gene. V was pared by 1 base and J by 1 base, with 1 base of the junction left unmatched. Germline V gene sequence: CDR1 SGHSA, CDR2 FRNQAP. The CDR3 is made up of 15 amino acids.

Notes on this clone: Mouse names are used for the genes. The CDR3 extends 1 residue past the end of the read, so its final part is completed from the germline J gene. The J gene is TRBJ2-3, the V gene TRBV26; D remains unclear. V lost 4 bases and J 0 bases, leaving 8 bases between the germline ends. The CDR3 is 14 residues long. Germline V gives CDR1 KGHPV, CDR2 FQNQEV (reference sequence). Here the CDR3 reads CASSPTSSAETLYF. CDR3 bases read: TGTGCCAGCAGTCCTACATCTAGTGCAGAAACGCTGTAT.

In regard to this clone: Mouse gene names apply. The CDR3 extends 1 residue past the end of the read, so its final part is completed from the germline J gene. The rearrangement uses TRBV26 and TRBJ1-6; D remains ambiguous. TRBJ1-6 is placed among ORFs of uncertain function. Germline V CDR1 and CDR2: KGHPV, FQNQEV (reference sequence). V lost 2 bases to trimming and J lost 5 bases, with 4 bases between them. The CDR3 sequence is 13 residues long. The covered CDR3 bases are TGTGCCAGCAGTCTGACAGATAATTCGCCCCTCTAC. Protein: CASSLTDNSPLY. The whole CDR3 is CASSLTDNSPLYF.

There are a few counts of this clone. Genes and germline come from the mouse. The read finishes 1 residue shy of the CDR3 end, and the germline J gene is used to complete it. The V call is TRBV17, the J call TRBJ2-1; 12 nucleotides match TRBD2. Unmatched junction bases numbered 7, after V lost 4 bases and J lost 6 bases. The length of the CDR3 is 16 residues. Germline CDR1 reads MNHDT; CDR2 reads YYDKIL. CDR3 in amino acids: CASSTGTGGRSAEQFF. CDR3 bases read: TGTGCTAGCAGTACCGGGACTGGGGGGCGATCTGCTGAGCAGTTC. Based on the CDR3 plus reference TRBV17 and TRBJ2-1, the full variable domain is DTTVKQNPRYKLARVGKPVNLICSQTMNHDTMYWYQKKPNQAPKLLLFYYDKILNREADTFEKFQSSRPNNSFCSLYIGSAGLEYSAMYLCASSTGTGGRSAEQFFGPGTRLTVL.

As regards this clone: A far larger clone is off by one base, so a read error is likely. Gene names refer to mouse genes. From the germline J gene comes the end of the CDR3, since the read stops 1 residue before it. The chain carries TRBV4 and TRBJ2-7; 10 nucleotides align to TRBD2. Germline V CDR1 and CDR2: LGHDT, YNNKQL (reference sequence). This CDR3 contains 15 residues. CDR3 amino acids: CAGSYLWGGAYEQYF. CDR3 bases read: TGTGCCGGCAGCTATCTCTGGGGGGGCGCTTATGAACAGTAC.

Points on this clone: Gene and germline names: mouse. The read ends 1 residue shy of where the CDR3 ends; the end is completed using the germline J gene. This chain connects TRBV26 to TRBJ2-4; D is unclear. CDR3 length: 13 amino acids. Germline CDR1 is KGHPV and CDR2 is FQNQEV (reference sequence). The V end was cut by 2 bases, the J end by 0 bases, with 3 bases between. CDR3 region: CASSLGSQNTLYF. The sequenced CDR3 bases are TGTGCCAGCAGTCTGGGAAGTCAAAACACCTTGTAC.

Turning to this clone: Genes and germline come from the mouse. The CDR3 goes on 1 residue after the read ends, and that part is filled in from the germline J gene. J is TRBJ2-3 and V is TRBV19; 10 bases are shared with TRBD2. The length of the CDR3 is 16 residues. With V trimmed by 1 base and J by 2 bases, 4 bases remained unmatched. CDR1 and CDR2 (germline): FNHDT, SITEND (reference sequence). The CDR3 DNA, read in part, is TGTGCCAGCAGTATATCTGGGGGGGCGGTTGCAGAAACGCTGTAT. Translation gives CASSISGGAVAETLY. The whole CDR3 is CASSISGGAVAETLYF.

As to this clone: Any gene name here is a mouse gene name. The read falls 1 residue short of the CDR3 end, and the missing part is taken from the germline J gene. V gene TRBV26 combines with J gene TRBJ2-1; D possibly corresponds to TRBD1 (5 bases). Trimming pared 3 bases from V and 7 bases from J, leaving 10 bases between. The CDR3 contains 13 residues. Germline lookup yields CDR1 KGHPV and CDR2 FQNQEV (reference sequence). The covered CDR3 bases are TGTGCCAGCAGTCTCCCAGGGCCAGCTGAGCAGTTC. It encodes CASSLPGPAEQF. The full CDR3 sequence reads CASSLPGPAEQFF.

This clone counts as medium-sized. The genes are named according to mouse. The observed sequence ends 1 residue before the CDR3 terminus, with the missing tail filled in from the germline J gene. This rearrangement joins TRBV5 to TRBJ1-4; 8 bases align to TRBD1. The CDR3 contains 15 residues. The J segment lost 3 bases and the V segment lost 3 bases, leaving 3 bases of the junction unmatched. The V gene's germline CDR1 is LGHNA and CDR2 YNLKQL (reference sequence). CDR3 in amino acids: CASSQTGEANERLFF. The sequenced CDR3 bases are TGTGCCAGCAGCCAGACAGGGGAGGCCAACGAAAGATTATTT.

For this clone: Gene names are the mouse ones. The DNA ends 1 residue before the CDR3 does, and the rest of the CDR3 is filled in from the germline J gene. The rearrangement joins TRBV26 to TRBJ1-1, with TRBD1 identical over 7 bases. CDR1 and CDR2 from the germline V gene are KGHPV and FQNQEV (reference sequence). V lost 3 bases, J lost 4 bases, and 2 bases stayed unmatched. The CDR3 loop spans 13 amino acids. The DNA read from the CDR3 is TGTGCCAGCAGTCTCTCAGGGGGCACAGAAGTCTTC. This sequence encodes CASSLSGGTEVF. From start to end, the CDR3 is CASSLSGGTEVFF.

As for this clone: Gene names and germline refer to mouse. The CDR3 goes on 1 residue after the read ends, and that part is filled in from the germline J gene. The chain is built from TRBV13-1 and TRBJ2-1, with D possibly matching TRBD2 (7 bases). This CDR3 has 12 residues. Germline lookup yields CDR1 NSHNY and CDR2 SYGAGN. Trimming stripped 3 bases from V and 7 bases from J, with 8 bases between. The CDR3 DNA, read in part, is TGTGCCAGCAGTGGGGGGGCGGCTGAGCAGTTC. Translating it yields CASSGGAAEQF. The full CDR3 reads CASSGGAAEQFF.

This clone has only a few counts. Mouse gene names apply. The observed sequence ends 1 residue before the CDR3 terminus, with the missing tail filled in from the germline J gene. The chain joins TRBV16 to TRBJ2-7, with 9 bases that match TRBD2. Germline CDR1 SGHSA, CDR2 FRNQAP. V lost 1 base, J lost 4 bases, and 2 bases stayed unmatched. This CDR3 is built from 14 residues. The CDR3 bases that were read are TGTGCAAGCAGCTTAGCTGGGGGGGAATATGAACAGTAC. It translates to CASSLAGGEYEQY. The CDR3 reads in full as CASSLAGGEYEQYF.

Comments on this clone: Mouse names are used for the genes. The read halts 1 residue ahead of the CDR3 end, with the missing end drawn from the germline J gene. This sequence joins TRBV23 and TRBJ2-1; the table names TRBD1, a call not compared with the DNA. The CDR3 runs 14 residues. Germline V gene data show CDR1 as KGHTA and CDR2 as FQNQQP. Incomplete CDR3 DNA: TGCTCCAGCAGTCAATCGACAGGGGTTGCTGAGCAGTTC. Its protein is CSSSQSTGVAEQF. The complete CDR3 sequence is CSSSQSTGVAEQFF.